One sample yielded the 8 T cell receptor beta chains listed below, sequenced in a study of CD8 T cells in Susac syndrome. With random hexamers, about 0.5 to 1 ug RNA was reverse transcribed. TCRdb fed the immunoSEQ multiplex PCR reads into MiXCR, producing one record per CDR3 protein. The table lists 150,000 to 200,000 distinct CDR3 sequences, approximately 94% of them singletons, with roughly 0.099% in the top ten. Sequencing was done on a sample of CD4+ T cells from PBMCs. These receptors all come from a human donor with multiple sclerosis.

V is TRBV28 and J is TRBJ2-5; perhaps TRBD1 as D (5 bases). Trimming cost V 10 bases and J 0 bases, with 12 bases left between them. The germline V gene encodes CDR1 MDHEN and CDR2 SYDVKM. This CDR3 is 13 amino acids long. The CDR3 protein is CATKPGNQETQYF. The DNA of the CDR3 is TGTGCCACCAAGCCAGGGAACCAAGAGACCCAGTACTTC.

The chain uses TRBV27 and TRBJ1-5; D unclear. This CDR3 has 16 amino acids. In germline, CDR1 is MNHEY, CDR2 SMNVEV (reference sequence). Trimming stripped 0 bases from V and 6 bases from J, with 15 bases between. CDR3 in amino acids: CASSLSSAGMTQPQHF. CDR3 nucleotides: TGTGCCAGCAGTTTATCATCGGCGGGTATGACTCAGCCCCAGCATTTT.

V gene TRBV10-2 combines with J gene TRBJ1-1, with D unclear. Trimming removed 3 bases at V and 5 bases at J, with 4 bases between. The CDR3 covers 11 residues. Germline V CDR1 and CDR2: WSHSY, SAAADI. Here the CDR3 reads CASSEQTEAFF. The CDR3 coding sequence is TGCGCCAGCAGTGAACAAACTGAAGCTTTCTTT.

CDR3 sequence (DNA): TGTGCCAGCAGCCGAACAGGCATCTACGAGCAGTACTTC. It yields the protein CASSRTGIYEQYF. The chain combines TRBV7-2 with TRBJ2-7; weak D call: TRBD1 (5 bases). Trimming pared 5 bases from V and 3 bases from J, leaving 11 bases between. The CDR3 loop spans 13 amino acids. Germline CDR1 is SGHTA and CDR2 is FQGNSA. The full variable domain, its missing parts supplied by reference TRBV7-2 and TRBJ2-7, is GAGVSQSPSNKVTEKGKDVELRCDPISGHTALYWYRQSLGQGLEFLIYFQGNSAPDKSGLPSDRFSAERTGGSVSTLTIQRTQQEDSAVYLCASSRTGIYEQYFGPGTRLTVT.

V usage is TRBV28 and J usage is TRBJ2-4; D is unresolved. This CDR3 spans 14 amino acids. Trimming removed 1 base from V and 6 bases from J, with 10 bases in between. Germline V gene data show CDR1 as MDHEN and CDR2 as SYDVKM. The DNA of the CDR3 is TGTGCCAGCAGTTTATACGGGTCCTCAAACATTCAGTACTTC. Its protein is CASSLYGSSNIQYF.

The chain is built from TRBV7-9 and TRBJ1-2, with a tentative D call TRBD1 (5 bases). The CDR3 is 14 residues long. Germline lookup yields CDR1 SEHNR and CDR2 FQNEAQ (reference sequence). V dropped 5 bases and J dropped 0 bases, with 10 bases sitting between them. The CDR3 nucleotides are TGTGCCAGCAGCCGAGGGGTACCTAACTATGGCTACACCTTC. This encodes CASSRGVPNYGYTF.

The chain combines TRBV27 with TRBJ2-4; no clear D. Trimming removed 6 bases from V and 8 bases from J, with 8 bases in between. Germline lookup yields CDR1 MNHEY and CDR2 SMNVEV (reference sequence). This CDR3 has 11 amino acids. The CDR3 nucleotides are TGTGCCAGCAGGGGGTGGGACATTCAGTACTTC. This sequence encodes CASRGWDIQYF.

The chain joins TRBV20-1 to TRBJ1-2, with D hard to call. Germline V CDR1 and CDR2: DFQATT, SNEGSKA (reference sequence). V dropped 3 bases and J dropped 8 bases, with 10 bases sitting between them. The CDR3 has 11 amino acids. The CDR3 DNA sequence: TGCAGTGCTAGGTACTTCGGCGGCTACACCTTC. This encodes CSARYFGGYTF.